These 10 T cell receptor beta chains were all obtained from the same sample, sequenced in a study of T cell responses to AZD1222 COVID-19 vaccine. Assay used: immunoSEQ multiplex PCR; TCRdb lists only in-frame clones, some missing. The sample holds roughly 96,000 clones, around nine tenths seen once. The source material was peripheral blood, sampled 28 days after the second AZD1222 dose. The receptors shown here come from an adult who received the AZD1222 COVID-19 vaccine.

This chain connects TRBV7-9 to TRBJ1-4, with D maybe TRBD1 (5 bases). In germline, CDR1 is SEHNR, CDR2 FQNEAQ (reference sequence). The CDR3 length is 18 residues. V was shortened by 1 base and J by 0 bases, with 15 bases between the two germline ends. The CDR3 spells CASSLEGRHPATNEKLFF. The CDR3, as DNA: TGTGCCAGCAGCTTAGAGGGGCGGCACCCTGCAACTAATGAAAAACTGTTTTTT.

This clone was seen only once. The chain has TRBV4-3 and TRBJ1-2; D might be TRBD1 (5 bases). CDR3 size: 15 residues. Germline CDR1 reads LGHNA; CDR2 reads YSLEER. Trimming took 2 bases from V and 2 from J, leaving 12 bases between them. In nucleotides, the CDR3 is TGCGCCAGCAGCCAACATGGGACGGAGAACTATGGCTACACCTTC. It encodes CASSQHGTENYGYTF.

The rearrangement links TRBV11-3 to TRBJ1-1; tentative D call: TRBD1 (5 bases). The CDR3 has 12 amino acids. Trimming removed 4 bases at V and 8 bases at J, with 11 bases between. In germline, CDR1 is SGHNT, CDR2 YENEEA. The CDR3 region is CASSYGRTEAFF. For the CDR3, the DNA is TGTGCCAGCAGCTACGGGAGGACAGAAGCTTTCTTT.

J is TRBJ1-2 and V is TRBV7-2; D remains ambiguous. Germline CDR1 is SGHTA and CDR2 is FQGNSA. CDR3 size: 14 residues. Trimming removed 1 base at V and 7 bases at J, with 13 bases between. The CDR3 here is CASSLDLLAAGYTF. DNA for the CDR3: TGTGCCAGCAGCTTAGATCTCCTTGCCGCTGGCTACACCTTC.

This clone was seen just once. The chain has TRBV28 and TRBJ1-6; TRBD1 aligns across 7 bases. The germline CDR1 and CDR2 sequences are MDHEN and SYDVKM. The CDR3 is 13 residues long. The trim removed 2 bases at V and 9 bases at J, leaving 1 base unmatched. The CDR3 loop reads CASSLGTASPLHF. Here the CDR3 DNA reads TGTGCCAGCAGTTTAGGGACAGCTTCACCCCTCCACTTT. The full variable domain, completed using reference TRBV28 and TRBJ1-6, is DVKVTQSSRYLVKRTGEKVFLECVQDMDHENMFWYRQDPGLGLRLIYFSYDVKMKEKGDIPEGYSVSREKKERFSLILESASTNQTSMYLCASSLGTASPLHFGNGTRLTVT.

This sequence joins TRBV7-3 and TRBJ2-7, with TRBD1 matching over 12 bases. Germline V lookup: CDR1 SGHTA, CDR2 FQGTGA. Unmatched junction bases numbered 2, after V lost 3 bases and J lost 5 bases. The CDR3 contains 14 residues. The CDR3, as DNA: TGTGCCAGCAGCTTGGGGACAGGGGGCCACGAGCAGTACTTC. Translation: CASSLGTGGHEQYF.

CDR3 sequence: CASSSTTGTGDQNIQYF. CDR3 DNA sequence: TGTGCCAGCAGCTCCACAACCGGGACAGGGGACCAAAACATTCAGTACTTC. The chain has TRBV5-6 and TRBJ2-4; 10 positions agree with TRBD1. CDR3 size: 17 residues. CDR1 is SGHDT, CDR2 YYEEEE, per germline. V lost 3 bases, J lost 5 bases, and 11 bases stayed unmatched.

The chain has TRBV29-1 and TRBJ2-7; maybe TRBD1 (6 bases). The V and J ends lost 3 bases and 5 bases respectively, with 8 bases between them. Germline V gene data show CDR1 as SQVTM and CDR2 as ANQGSEA. This CDR3 spans 11 amino acids. The DNA of the CDR3 is TGCAGCGTTGAGGCAGGGGACGAGCAGTACTTC. The encoded protein is CSVEAGDEQYF.

The V call is TRBV9, the J call TRBJ1-2; perhaps TRBD1 as D (5 bases). Germline V lookup: CDR1 SGDLS, CDR2 YYNGEE. Trimming stripped 5 bases from V and 3 bases from J, with 14 bases between. The CDR3 contains 14 residues. CDR3 residues: CASSHGGADYGYTF. The CDR3, as DNA: TGTGCCAGCAGTCATGGAGGGGCTGACTATGGCTACACCTTC.

This chain uses TRBV27 with TRBJ2-2, with 8 bases that match TRBD2. Germline CDR1 reads MNHEY; CDR2 reads SMNVEV (reference sequence). This CDR3 has 16 amino acids. V trimming: 11 bases; J trimming: 0 bases; junction bases outside the gene matches: 11. The CDR3 here is CAPSTGGAPNTGELFF. CDR3 nucleotide sequence: TGTGCCCCCTCGACGGGGGGGGCGCCGAACACCGGGGAGCTGTTTTTT.